Each of the 30 T cell receptor beta chains below was sequenced from the same sample in a study of post-analysis software for immune sequencing data. Study-wide results and limits: Five or six TRBV segments were more frequent in patients than controls; TRBV5-6, TRBV5-1 and TRBV20-1 belonged to this group.

No antigen is known for these receptors. cDNA libraries for TCR beta contained unique molecular identifiers. TCRdb re-analysed the PCR reads in MiXCR, keeping a single row per CDR3 protein. This repertoire shows about 460,000 distinct CDR3 sequences, less than 45% found once; its top ten account for around 10%. Material: blood. These TCRs come from a girl aged 10 to 17 with multiple sclerosis.

CDR3 sequence (DNA): TGTGCCAGCAGCCCCGACTACCCGATACAAGAGACCCAGTACTTC. It encodes CASSPDYPIQETQYF. This chain uses TRBV5-6 with TRBJ2-5; TRBD2 might be the D (5 bases). Germline lookup yields CDR1 SGHDT and CDR2 YYEEEE. The CDR3 has 15 amino acids. Between the trimmed V and J ends, which lost 4 bases and 2 bases, there was a span of 15 bases. Complete variable domain (other parts from reference TRBV5-6 and TRBJ2-5): DAGVTQSPTHLIKTRGQQVTLRCSPKSGHDTVSWYQQALGQGPQFIFQYYEEEERQRGNFPDRFSGHQFPNYSSELNVNALLLGDSALYLCASSPDYPIQETQYFGPGTRLLVL.

V usage is TRBV5-1 and J usage is TRBJ1-2; 7 bases align to TRBD1. V lost 3 bases to trimming and J lost 7 bases; unmatched junction nucleotides: 24. Germline V gene data show CDR1 as SGHRS and CDR2 as YFSETQ. The CDR3 extends over 19 amino acids. DNA for the CDR3: TGCGCCAGCAGCTCGGCTTTACCGTCCGGCGACAGGGAATCAGGTGGCTACACCTTC. Its translation: CASSSALPSGDRESGGYTF.

This clonotype has just one count. V gene TRBV15 combines with J gene TRBJ1-2, with a possible D match to TRBD1 (6 bases). Germline V gene sequence: CDR1 LNHNV, CDR2 YYDKDF (reference sequence). This CDR3 has 14 amino acids. The germline V and J ends were trimmed by 4 bases and 3 bases, with 12 bases remaining between them. The CDR3 nucleotides read TGTGCCACCAGCACCAACAGGGCGTACTATGGCTACACCTTC. Translated, it gives CATSTNRAYYGYTF.

The rearrangement uses TRBV4-2 and TRBJ2-7; TRBD1 might be the D (6 bases). V was pared by 3 bases and J by 4 bases, with 16 bases between. This CDR3 region has 15 residues. Germline V CDR1 and CDR2: LGHNA, YNFKEQ. CDR3 nucleotides: TGTGCCAGCAGCCAGGCCGACAGGCTGAGTTACGAGCAGTACTTC. The encoded protein is CASSQADRLSYEQYF.

The chain has TRBV7-2 and TRBJ2-1; TRBD2 aligns across 8 bases. V shed 1 base and J 8 bases; nucleotides not matched to a gene: 16. Germline CDR1 is SGHTA and CDR2 is FQGNSA. CDR3 length: 18 residues. CDR3 bases: TGTGCCAGCAGCTTAGGTTTTGGTGGGGTAGCGGGACGGGATGAGCAGTTCTTC. Translated: CASSLGFGGVAGRDEQFF.

The table lists this clonotype with a few counts. The rearrangement joins TRBV6-5 to TRBJ2-5; D is ambiguous. Germline V CDR1 and CDR2: MNHEY, SVGAGI. The CDR3 length is 14 residues. V was shortened by 0 bases and J by 4 bases, with 9 bases between the two germline ends. CDR3 sequence reads: CASSYSITGETQYF. In nucleotides, the CDR3 is TGTGCCAGCAGTTACTCGATAACGGGAGAGACCCAGTACTTC.

The rearrangement joins TRBV7-9 to TRBJ1-1; D uncertain. V dropped 5 bases and J dropped 4 bases, with 14 bases sitting between them. From germline, CDR1 is SEHNR and CDR2 FQNEAQ (reference sequence). There are 14 residues in the CDR3. Here the CDR3 reads CASSHLVGITEAFF. CDR3 in DNA: TGTGCCAGCAGCCATCTCGTCGGGATCACTGAAGCTTTCTTT.

This clonotype was seen only a few times. The V call is TRBV28, the J call TRBJ2-7; D remains ambiguous. Germline assignment: CDR1 MDHEN and CDR2 SYDVKM. CDR3 size: 12 residues. Trimming left V 4 bases short and J 4 bases short, with 8 bases between. Here the CDR3 DNA reads TGTGCCAGCAGTTCTTCTACATACGAGCAGTACTTC. Protein product: CASSSSTYEQYF.

Only a few counts were recorded for this clonotype. The V and J genes are TRBV12-3 or TRBV12-4 and TRBJ1-5; D remains unclear. V was trimmed by 7 bases and J by 6 bases, leaving 10 bases between them. The CDR3 is 12 residues long. The CDR3 is CASTMLGQPQHF. The CDR3 DNA sequence: TGTGCCAGCACTATGCTAGGTCAGCCCCAGCATTTT.

This sequence joins TRBV4-1 and TRBJ1-1; D is uncertain. The germline V gene encodes CDR1 MGHRA and CDR2 YSYEKL. The CDR3 is 14 amino acids. Trimming removed 1 base at V and 1 base at J, with 7 bases between. CDR3 in amino acids: CASSQGEGNTEAFF. In DNA, the CDR3 is TGCGCCAGCAGCCAAGGGGAAGGGAACACTGAAGCTTTCTTT.

The chain joins TRBV5-6 to TRBJ2-3, with 7 bases lining up with TRBD1. The germline V gene has CDR1 SGHDT and CDR2 YYEEEE. The CDR3 loop spans 15 amino acids. Trimming cost V 7 bases and J 2 bases; bases outside gene matches: 10. The CDR3 sequence is CASGPDREDTDTQYF. The CDR3 coding sequence is TGTGCCAGCGGTCCCGACAGGGAAGACACAGATACGCAGTATTTT.

Details on this clonotype: A much larger clone is a single base away; this may be a read error. The V call is TRBV20-1, the J call TRBJ2-7; D gene uncertain. This CDR3 has 12 residues. Looked up from germline, CDR1 is DFQATT and CDR2 is SNEGSKA (reference sequence). The V and J ends lost 3 bases and 7 bases respectively, with 13 bases between them. This CDR3 reads CSARGLGNEQYF. For the CDR3, the DNA is TGCAGTGCTAGGGGATTGGGCAATGAGCAGTACTTC.

This sequence joins TRBV20-1 and TRBJ2-1; either TRBD1 or TRBD2 may supply D (6 bases each). Germline CDR1 is DFQATT and CDR2 is SNEGSKA (reference sequence). V was cut by 4 bases and J by 3 bases, with 16 bases left in between. This CDR3 spans 15 amino acids. The CDR3: CSATTVAGHYNEQFF. Here the CDR3 DNA reads TGCAGTGCTACCACAGTGGCGGGACACTACAATGAGCAGTTCTTC.

This chain connects TRBV20-1 to TRBJ2-5; 11 nucleotides agree with TRBD2. The J call may be incorrect, as the DNA end agrees better with TRBJ2-7. The CDR3 covers 16 residues. Germline loops: CDR1 DFQATT, CDR2 SNEGSKA (reference sequence). In DNA, the CDR3 is TGCAGTGCTAGAGATCCTGTAGCGGGAGGGCCCCACGAGCAGTACTTC. It codes for CSARDPVAGGPHEQYF.

CDR3 residues: CASSPQQGPYEQYF. The CDR3 DNA reads TGTGCCAGCAGTCCACAACAGGGCCCCTACGAGCAGTACTTC. The gene calls are TRBV12-3 or TRBV12-4 and TRBJ2-7; a possible D gene is TRBD1 (6 bases). This CDR3 contains 14 residues. Trimming left V 5 bases short and J 2 bases short, with 13 bases between.

The V call is TRBV27, the J call TRBJ2-1; D possibly corresponds to TRBD1 (5 bases). Per germline, CDR1 MNHEY and CDR2 SMNVEV (reference sequence). The CDR3 extends over 12 amino acids. Trimming stripped 10 bases from V and 9 bases from J, with 16 bases between. The CDR3 here is CATIQGRGEQFF. The DNA for the CDR3 is TGTGCCACCATTCAGGGTCGAGGTGAGCAGTTCTTC.

V and J are TRBV3-1 and TRBJ1-2, with D unresolved. Trimming cost V 2 bases and J 8 bases, with 12 bases left between them. CDR3 length: 13 amino acids. Germline CDR1 reads LGHDT; CDR2 reads YNNKEL (reference sequence). CDR3: CASSQSTSRGYTF. DNA of the CDR3: TGTGCCAGCAGCCAATCAACGAGTAGGGGCTACACCTTC.

As regards this clonotype: The junction does not match germline at one end; this may be a read error. This chain connects TRBV20-1 to TRBJ2-5, with D perhaps matching TRBD1 or TRBD2 (5 bases each). The end of the DNA is better explained by TRBJ2-7, so the J call may be wrong. CDR3 length: 16 residues. Germline values: CDR1 DFQATT, CDR2 SNEGSKA (reference sequence). CDR3 DNA sequence: TGCGGTGCTACGGGACGCATGTCTCTCGTCTCGAGCGAGCAGTACTTC. Translated: CGATGRMSLVSSEQYF.

This clonotype was observed a handful of times. The chain links TRBV20-1 to TRBJ2-7; D is undetermined. Trimming pared 1 base from V and 2 bases from J, leaving 9 bases between. CDR1 and CDR2 (germline): DFQATT, SNEGSKA (reference sequence). The CDR3 spans 13 residues. The CDR3 DNA is TGCAGTGCTAGAGCTAGTAGCACCTACGAGCAGTACTTC. Residues: CSARASSTYEQYF.

In this sample, this clonotype turned up a few times. The CDR3: CATSRVGAESYEQYF. Here the CDR3 DNA reads TGTGCCACCAGCAGAGTGGGAGCGGAGAGCTACGAGCAGTACTTC. The V call is TRBV15, the J call TRBJ2-7, with a possible D match to TRBD2 (5 bases). V gave up 1 base and J gave up 3 bases, with 13 bases separating them. This CDR3 is 15 amino acids long. Germline CDR1 reads LNHNV; CDR2 reads YYDKDF (reference sequence).

This clonotype was seen more than once but under ten times. The gene calls are TRBV20-1 and TRBJ2-5; 7 bases match TRBD2. V trimming: 2 bases; J trimming: 1 base; junction bases outside the gene matches: 7. This CDR3 has 15 residues. Germline V CDR1 and CDR2: DFQATT, SNEGSKA (reference sequence). In DNA form, the CDR3 reads TGCAGTGCTAGAAGGCGGGAGACTTTCCAAGAGACCCAGTACTTC. Protein product: CSARRRETFQETQYF.

This clonotype was observed a handful of times. The chain links TRBV28 to TRBJ1-2; D unclear. The length of the CDR3 is 15 residues. The V gene lost 7 bases and the J gene lost 8 bases, with 23 bases spanning the gap. The germline CDR1 and CDR2 sequences are MDHEN and SYDVKM. The CDR3 is CASTGDGGHIWGYTF. Here the CDR3 DNA reads TGTGCCAGCACCGGAGATGGAGGCCACATATGGGGCTACACCTTC.

In its sample, this clonotype was seen a few times. This chain joins TRBV12-3 or TRBV12-4 and TRBJ2-5; D unresolved. V was pared by 5 bases and J by 4 bases, with 5 bases between. The CDR3 is made up of 11 amino acids. In nucleotides, the CDR3 is TGTGCCAGCAGTGCGACAGAGACCCAGTACTTC. Translating it yields CASSATETQYF.

This clonotype was seen a handful of times. The chain combines TRBV20-1 with TRBJ2-1; 16 bases fit TRBD2. The CDR3 has 20 residues. Germline values: CDR1 DFQATT, CDR2 SNEGSKA (reference sequence). With V trimmed by 6 bases and J by 4 bases, 18 bases remained unmatched. The CDR3 loop reads CSAVATGLAGGITGYNEQFF. The CDR3 region has the DNA TGCAGTGCAGTGGCCACGGGACTAGCGGGAGGGATAACAGGATACAATGAGCAGTTCTTC.

The chain has TRBV5-1 and TRBJ1-2, with 10 bases lining up with TRBD1. The CDR3 consists of 13 residues. V dropped 4 bases and J dropped 6; count of bases not matched to a gene: 3. CDR1 is SGHRS and CDR2 is YFSETQ in the germline V gene. CDR3 coding DNA: TGCGCCAGCAGCACGACAGGGGGCGATGGCTACACCTTC. It translates to CASSTTGGDGYTF. The full variable domain, with the rest looked up from reference TRBV5-1 and TRBJ1-2, is KAGVTQTPRYLIKTRGQQVTLSCSPISGHRSVSWYQQTPGQGLQFLFEYFSETQRNKGNFPGRFSGRQFSNSRSEMNVSTLELGDSALYLCASSTTGGDGYTFGSGTRLTVV.

The J gene is TRBJ2-1, the V gene TRBV12-3 or TRBV12-4; 9 bases agree with TRBD2. CDR3 length: 15 residues. The CDR3 DNA sequence: TGTACCACCCGGGGGCGGGAGGGAAATTACAATGAGCAGTTCTTC. As protein: CTTRGREGNYNEQFF.

This clonotype has just a few counts. In nucleotides, the CDR3 is TGCGCCAGCAGCTTGGGACAGGGAGCCCTGGAGACCCAGTACTTC. Protein sequence: CASSLGQGALETQYF. This rearrangement joins TRBV5-1 to TRBJ2-5, with 7 bases fitting TRBD1. Germline loops: CDR1 SGHRS, CDR2 YFSETQ. The CDR3 totals 15 residues. V shed 0 bases, J shed 5 bases, and the junction held 7 bases outside the gene matches. Combining the CDR3 with reference TRBV5-1 and TRBJ2-5 gives the whole variable domain KAGVTQTPRYLIKTRGQQVTLSCSPISGHRSVSWYQQTPGQGLQFLFEYFSETQRNKGNFPGRFSGRQFSNSRSEMNVSTLELGDSALYLCASSLGQGALETQYFGPGTRLLVL.

The chain couples TRBV7-2 to TRBJ1-1; TRBD1 agrees at 8 bases. CDR1 SGHTA and CDR2 FQGNSA come from the germline V gene. V lost 4 bases and J lost 1; bases outside the gene matches: 5. CDR3 length: 15 amino acids. CDR3 nucleotides: TGTGCCAGCAGCTCCAGGGGGCCGACGAACACTGAAGCTTTCTTT. It codes for CASSSRGPTNTEAFF.

This clonotype was observed a handful of times. The CDR3 DNA is TGCAGTGCTAGAGATCTCGACCAGGGCGGAGAGACCCAGTACTTC. Translated, it gives CSARDLDQGGETQYF. The J gene is TRBJ2-5, the V gene TRBV20-1, with a weak D call TRBD1 (5 bases). The CDR3 totals 15 residues. V lost 0 bases to trimming and J lost 4 bases, with 15 bases between them. The germline gives CDR1 DFQATT, CDR2 SNEGSKA (reference sequence).

A few counts support this clonotype. The V and J genes are TRBV7-8 and TRBJ2-7, with 7 positions matching TRBD2. The CDR3 loop spans 15 amino acids. Trimming at V came to 8 bases and at J to 2 bases, leaving 12 bases not matched to a gene. Germline CDR1 is SGHVS and CDR2 is FQNEAQ. As DNA, the CDR3 is TGTGCCAGCTGGGGGGGGAGTGGAGCAACCTACGAGCAGTACTTC. It specifies CASWGGSGATYEQYF.